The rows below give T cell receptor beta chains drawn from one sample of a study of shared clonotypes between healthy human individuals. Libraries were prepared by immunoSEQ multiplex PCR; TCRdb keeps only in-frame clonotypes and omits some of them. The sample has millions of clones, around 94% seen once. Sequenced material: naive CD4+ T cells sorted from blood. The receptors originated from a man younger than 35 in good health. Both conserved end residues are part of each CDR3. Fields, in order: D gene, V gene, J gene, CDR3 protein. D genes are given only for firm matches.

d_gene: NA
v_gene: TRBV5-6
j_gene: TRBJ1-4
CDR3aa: CASSFGRGGSEKLFF

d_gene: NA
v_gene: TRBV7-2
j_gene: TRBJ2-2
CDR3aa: CASSFQRVPGELFF

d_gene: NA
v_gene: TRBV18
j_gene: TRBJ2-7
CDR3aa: CASSPVDSGYEQYF

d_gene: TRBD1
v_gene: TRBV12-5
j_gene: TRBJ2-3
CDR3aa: CASGLEGQGSDTQYF

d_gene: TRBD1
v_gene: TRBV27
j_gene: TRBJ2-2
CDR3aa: CASSFRDRGNKGTGELFF

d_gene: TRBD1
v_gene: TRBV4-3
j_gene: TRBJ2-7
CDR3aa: CASSQDPTGSYEQYF

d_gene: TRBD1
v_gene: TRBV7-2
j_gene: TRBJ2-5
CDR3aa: CASSLNRGETQYF

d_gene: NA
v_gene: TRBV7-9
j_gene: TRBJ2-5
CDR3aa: CASRNRVGGGEKTQYF

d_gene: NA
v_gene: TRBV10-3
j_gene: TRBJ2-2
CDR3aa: CAISEGVDTGELFF

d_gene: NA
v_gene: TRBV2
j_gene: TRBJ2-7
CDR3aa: CASKVDWSSYEQYF

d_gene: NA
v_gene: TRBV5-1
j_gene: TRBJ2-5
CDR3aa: CASSGPEQETQYF

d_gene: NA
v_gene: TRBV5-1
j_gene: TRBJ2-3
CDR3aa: CASSLDVRVSTDTQYF

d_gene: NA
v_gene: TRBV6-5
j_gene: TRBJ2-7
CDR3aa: CASSRPGTDAGEQYF

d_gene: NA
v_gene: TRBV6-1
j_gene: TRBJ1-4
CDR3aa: CASSDKRGGEKLFF

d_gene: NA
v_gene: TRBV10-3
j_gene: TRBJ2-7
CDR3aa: CAIRDVAYEQYF

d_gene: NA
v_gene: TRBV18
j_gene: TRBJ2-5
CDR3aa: CASSPQRQETQYF

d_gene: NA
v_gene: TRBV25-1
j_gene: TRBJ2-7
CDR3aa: CASSAPGRRGEQYF

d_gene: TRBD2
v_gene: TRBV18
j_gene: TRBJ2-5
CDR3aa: CASSLTTSGGSKETQYF

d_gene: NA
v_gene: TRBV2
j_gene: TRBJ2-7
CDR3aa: CAVGRGEQYF

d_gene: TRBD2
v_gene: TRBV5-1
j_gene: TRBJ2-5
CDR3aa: CASSAASGGALETQYF

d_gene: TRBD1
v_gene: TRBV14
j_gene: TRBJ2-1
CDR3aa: CASSRHRDRVSYNEQFF

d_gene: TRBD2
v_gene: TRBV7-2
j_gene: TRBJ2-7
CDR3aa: CASSSRTSGPGSSYEQYF

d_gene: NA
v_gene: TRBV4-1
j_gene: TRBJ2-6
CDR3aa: CASSQVAGTILSGANVLTF

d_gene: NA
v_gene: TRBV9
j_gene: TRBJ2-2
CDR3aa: CASSGRGARELFF

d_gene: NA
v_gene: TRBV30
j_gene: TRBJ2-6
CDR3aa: CAWRRGATRTGANVLTF

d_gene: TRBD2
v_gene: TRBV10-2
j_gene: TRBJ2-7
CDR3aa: CATLPTSGRMAYEQYF

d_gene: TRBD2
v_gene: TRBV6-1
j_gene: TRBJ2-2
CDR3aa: CASSDLAGGTGELFF

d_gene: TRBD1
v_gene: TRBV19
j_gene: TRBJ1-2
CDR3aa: CASSIDEGQRTILLF

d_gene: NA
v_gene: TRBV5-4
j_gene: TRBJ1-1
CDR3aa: CASSGASGSLNTEAFF